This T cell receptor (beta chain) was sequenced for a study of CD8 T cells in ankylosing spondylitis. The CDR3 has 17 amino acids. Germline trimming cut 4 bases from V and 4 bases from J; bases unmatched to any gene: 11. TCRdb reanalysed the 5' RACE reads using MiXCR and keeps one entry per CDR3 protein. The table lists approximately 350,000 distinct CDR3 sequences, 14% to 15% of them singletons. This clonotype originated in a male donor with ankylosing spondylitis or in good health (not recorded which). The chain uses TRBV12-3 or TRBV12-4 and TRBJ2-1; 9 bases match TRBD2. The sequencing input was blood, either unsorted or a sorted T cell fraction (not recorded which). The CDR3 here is CASSSSRRGGLYNEQFF. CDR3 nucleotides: TGTGCCAGCAGTTCCAGTCGGCGGGGGGGCCTTTACAATGAGCAGTTCTTC.